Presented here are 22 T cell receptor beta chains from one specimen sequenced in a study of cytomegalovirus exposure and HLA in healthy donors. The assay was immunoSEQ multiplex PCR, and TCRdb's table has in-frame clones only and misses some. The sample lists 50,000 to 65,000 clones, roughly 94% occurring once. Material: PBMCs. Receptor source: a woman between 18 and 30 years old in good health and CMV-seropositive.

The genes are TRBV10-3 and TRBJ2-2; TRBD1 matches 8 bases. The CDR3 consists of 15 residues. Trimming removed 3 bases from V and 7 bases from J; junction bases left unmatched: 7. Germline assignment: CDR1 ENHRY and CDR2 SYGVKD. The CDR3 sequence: CAISDMNRGNGELFF. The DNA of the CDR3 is TGTGCCATCAGTGACATGAACAGGGGGAACGGGGAGCTGTTTTTT.

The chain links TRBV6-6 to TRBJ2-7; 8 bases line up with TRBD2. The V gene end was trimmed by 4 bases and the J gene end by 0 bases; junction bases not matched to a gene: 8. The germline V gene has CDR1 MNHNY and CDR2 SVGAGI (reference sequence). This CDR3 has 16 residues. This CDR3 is CASSWQAREASYEQYF. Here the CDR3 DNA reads TGTGCCAGCAGTTGGCAAGCGCGGGAGGCCTCCTACGAGCAGTACTTC.

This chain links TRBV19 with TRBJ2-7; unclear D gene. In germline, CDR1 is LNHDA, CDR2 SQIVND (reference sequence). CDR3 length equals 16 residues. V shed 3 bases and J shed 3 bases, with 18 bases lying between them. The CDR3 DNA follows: TGTGCCAGTAGTATCAGTTTGGCAGGCGTTCACTACGAGCAGTACTTC. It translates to CASSISLAGVHYEQYF.

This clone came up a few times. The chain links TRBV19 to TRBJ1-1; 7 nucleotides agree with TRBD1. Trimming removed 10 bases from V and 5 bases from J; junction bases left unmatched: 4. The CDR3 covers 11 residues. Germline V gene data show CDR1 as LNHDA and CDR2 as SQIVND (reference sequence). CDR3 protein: CAIRQGTEAFF. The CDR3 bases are TGTGCCATCAGACAGGGTACTGAAGCTTTCTTT.

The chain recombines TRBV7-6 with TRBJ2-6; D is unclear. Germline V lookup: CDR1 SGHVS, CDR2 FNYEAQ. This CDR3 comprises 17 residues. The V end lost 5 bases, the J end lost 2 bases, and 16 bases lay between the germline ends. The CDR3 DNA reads TGTGCCAGCAGCCCGCCGAGCGTACACCCTGGGGCCAACGTCCTGACTTTC. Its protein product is CASSPPSVHPGANVLTF.

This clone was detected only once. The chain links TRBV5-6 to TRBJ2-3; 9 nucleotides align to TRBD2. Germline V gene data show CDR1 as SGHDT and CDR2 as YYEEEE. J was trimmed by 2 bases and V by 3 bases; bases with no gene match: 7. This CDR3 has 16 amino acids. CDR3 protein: CASSYLASGDTDTQYF. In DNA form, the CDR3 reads TGTGCCAGCAGCTACCTGGCTAGCGGGGACACAGATACGCAGTATTTT.

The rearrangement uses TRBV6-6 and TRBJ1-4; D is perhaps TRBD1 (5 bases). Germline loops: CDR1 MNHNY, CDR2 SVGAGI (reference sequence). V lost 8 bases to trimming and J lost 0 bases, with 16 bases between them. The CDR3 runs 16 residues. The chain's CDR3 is CASLRQQLATNEKLFF. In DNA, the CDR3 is TGTGCCAGCCTGCGACAGCAGCTGGCAACTAATGAAAAACTGTTTTTT.

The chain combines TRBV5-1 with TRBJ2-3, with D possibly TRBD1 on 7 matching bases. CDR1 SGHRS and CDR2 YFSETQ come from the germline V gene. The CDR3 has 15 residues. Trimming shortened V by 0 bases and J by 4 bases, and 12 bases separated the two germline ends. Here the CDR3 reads CASSLVGGTADTQYF. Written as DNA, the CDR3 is TGCGCCAGCAGCTTGGTCGGCGGGACAGCAGATACGCAGTATTTT.

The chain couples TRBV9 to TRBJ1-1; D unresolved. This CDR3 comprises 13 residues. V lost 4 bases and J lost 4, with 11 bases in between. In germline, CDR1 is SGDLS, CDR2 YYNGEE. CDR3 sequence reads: CASSPAGGTEAFF. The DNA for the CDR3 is TGTGCCAGCAGCCCCGCCGGAGGCACTGAAGCTTTCTTT.

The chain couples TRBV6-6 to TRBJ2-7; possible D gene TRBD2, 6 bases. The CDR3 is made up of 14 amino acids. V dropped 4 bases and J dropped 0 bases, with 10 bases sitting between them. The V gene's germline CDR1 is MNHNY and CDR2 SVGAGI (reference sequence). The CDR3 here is CASSWTTYSYEQYF. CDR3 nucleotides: TGTGCCAGCAGTTGGACTACTTACTCCTACGAGCAGTACTTC.

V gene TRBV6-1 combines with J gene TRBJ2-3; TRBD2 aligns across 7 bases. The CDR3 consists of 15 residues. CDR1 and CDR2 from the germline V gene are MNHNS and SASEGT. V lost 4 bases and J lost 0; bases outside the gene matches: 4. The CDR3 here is CASSGRRESTDTQYF. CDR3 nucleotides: TGTGCCAGCAGTGGTCGGCGGGAGAGCACAGATACGCAGTATTTT.

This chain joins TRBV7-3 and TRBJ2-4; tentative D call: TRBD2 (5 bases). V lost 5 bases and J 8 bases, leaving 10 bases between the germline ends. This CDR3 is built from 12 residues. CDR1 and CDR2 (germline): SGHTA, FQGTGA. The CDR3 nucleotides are TGTGCCAGCAGCCCAGGAGGAGACATTCAGTACTTC. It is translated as CASSPGGDIQYF.

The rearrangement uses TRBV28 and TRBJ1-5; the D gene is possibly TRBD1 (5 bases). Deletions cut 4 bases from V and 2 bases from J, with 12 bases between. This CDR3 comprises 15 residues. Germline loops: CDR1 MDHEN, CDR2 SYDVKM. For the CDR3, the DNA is TGTGCCAGCAGTTACCAGGGCGGGGGCAATCAGCCCCAGCATTTT. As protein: CASSYQGGGNQPQHF.

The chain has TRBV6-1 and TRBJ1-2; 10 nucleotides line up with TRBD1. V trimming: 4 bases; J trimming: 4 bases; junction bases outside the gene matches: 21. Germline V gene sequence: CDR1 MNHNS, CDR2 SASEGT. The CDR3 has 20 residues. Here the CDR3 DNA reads TGTGCCAGCAGTGGAGGCACTCAGACAGGGGGCTCTAATCCACGCTATGGCTACACCTTC. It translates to CASSGGTQTGGSNPRYGYTF.

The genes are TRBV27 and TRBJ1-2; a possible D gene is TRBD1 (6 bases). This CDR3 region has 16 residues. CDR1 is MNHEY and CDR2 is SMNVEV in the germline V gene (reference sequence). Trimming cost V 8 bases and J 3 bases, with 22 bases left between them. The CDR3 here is CASQKRFSGVDYGYTF. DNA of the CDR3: TGTGCCAGCCAAAAGAGGTTCTCAGGGGTGGACTATGGCTACACCTTC.

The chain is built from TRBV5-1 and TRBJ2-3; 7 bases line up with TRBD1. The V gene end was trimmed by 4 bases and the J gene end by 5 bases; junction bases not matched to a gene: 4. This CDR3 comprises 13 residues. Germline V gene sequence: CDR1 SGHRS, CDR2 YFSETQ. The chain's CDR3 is CASSDRAGDTQYF. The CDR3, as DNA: TGCGCCAGCAGCGACAGGGCGGGAGATACGCAGTATTTT.

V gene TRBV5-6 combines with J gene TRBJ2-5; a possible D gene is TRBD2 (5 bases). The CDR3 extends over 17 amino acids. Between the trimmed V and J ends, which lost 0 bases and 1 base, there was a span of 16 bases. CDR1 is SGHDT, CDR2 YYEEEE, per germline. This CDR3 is CASSLVGRGPFQETQYF. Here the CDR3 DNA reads TGTGCCAGCAGCTTGGTGGGGAGAGGTCCCTTCCAAGAGACCCAGTACTTC.

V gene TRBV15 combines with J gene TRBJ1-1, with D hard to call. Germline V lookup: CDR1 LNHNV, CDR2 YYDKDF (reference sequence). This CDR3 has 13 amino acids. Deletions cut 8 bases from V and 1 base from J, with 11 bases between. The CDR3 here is CATHRSGNTEAFF. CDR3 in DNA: TGTGCCACCCACCGTAGTGGGAACACTGAAGCTTTCTTT. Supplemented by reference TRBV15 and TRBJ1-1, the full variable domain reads DAMVIQNPRYQVTQFGKPVTLSCSQTLNHNVMYWYQQKSSQAPKLLFHYYDKDFNNEADTPDNFQSRRPNTSFCFLDIRSPGLGDTAMYLCATHRSGNTEAFFGQGTRLTVV.

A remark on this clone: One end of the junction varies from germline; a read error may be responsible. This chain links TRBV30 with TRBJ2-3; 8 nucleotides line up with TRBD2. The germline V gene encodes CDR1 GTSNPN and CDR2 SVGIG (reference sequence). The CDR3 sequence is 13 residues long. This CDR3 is CAWSRLVSGNRVF. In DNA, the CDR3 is TGTGCCTGGAGCCGACTGGTTAGCGGGAATAGAGTGTTT.

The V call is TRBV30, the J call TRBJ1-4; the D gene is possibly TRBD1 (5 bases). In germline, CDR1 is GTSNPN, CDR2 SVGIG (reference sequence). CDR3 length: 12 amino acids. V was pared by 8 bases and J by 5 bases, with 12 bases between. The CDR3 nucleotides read TGTGCCGGGGCCGGGAGGAATGAAAAACTGTTTTTT. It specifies CAGAGRNEKLFF.

In DNA form, the CDR3 reads TGTGCCAGTAGTACTGAACAGGGTCTTGACTATGGCTACACCTTC. It yields the protein CASSTEQGLDYGYTF. The rearrangement joins TRBV19 to TRBJ1-2, with D perhaps matching TRBD1 (6 bases). The CDR3 is 15 residues long. V was trimmed by 4 bases and J by 3 bases, leaving 15 bases between them. Germline V gene data show CDR1 as LNHDA and CDR2 as SQIVND (reference sequence).

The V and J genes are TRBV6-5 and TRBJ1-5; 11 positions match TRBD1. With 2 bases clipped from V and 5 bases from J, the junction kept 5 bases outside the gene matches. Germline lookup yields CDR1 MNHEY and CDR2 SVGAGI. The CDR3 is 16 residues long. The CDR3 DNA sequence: TGTGCCAGCAGTTACCCCGGGACAGGGGGAGATCAGCCCCAGCATTTT. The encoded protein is CASSYPGTGGDQPQHF.